A single sample is the source of the 3 T cell receptor beta chains below, sequenced in a study of control samples from healthy donors and cancer patients. The data were produced by immunoSEQ multiplex PCR, yet TCRdb's version contains in-frame clones alone and is incomplete. Seen here are about 140,000 clones, roughly nine tenths observed once, and the top ten hold roughly 8.4%. The sequenced sample was blood. These receptors all come from a woman under 40 in good health.

The genes are TRBV25-1 and TRBJ1-1; D gene ambiguous. The germline V and J ends were trimmed by 6 bases and 0 bases, with 11 bases remaining between them. Germline CDR1 reads MGHDK; CDR2 reads SYGVNS. The CDR3 totals 14 residues. The chain's CDR3 is CASRVEGMNTEAFF. In DNA, the CDR3 is TGTGCCAGCAGGGTCGAGGGTATGAACACTGAAGCTTTCTTT. The full variable domain, completed using reference TRBV25-1 and TRBJ1-1, is EADIYQTPRYLVIGTGKKITLECSQTMGHDKMYWYQQDPGMELHLIHYSYGVNSTEKGDLSSESTVSRIRTEHFPLTLESARPSHTSQYLCASRVEGMNTEAFFGQGTRLTVV.

This rearrangement joins TRBV6-1 to TRBJ1-2, with D unclear. CDR3 length: 17 residues. The germline V gene encodes CDR1 MNHNS and CDR2 SASEGT. V dropped 0 bases and J dropped 7 bases, with 21 bases sitting between them. The CDR3 bases are TGTGCCAGCAGTGAAGCGTTTAGCCCCGGAGACCGTGGTGGCTACACCTTC. It encodes CASSEAFSPGDRGGYTF.

The rearrangement uses TRBV30 and TRBJ1-2; the match to TRBD1 covers 9 bases. Germline trimming cut 3 bases from V and 4 bases from J; bases unmatched to any gene: 3. Germline CDR1 GTSNPN, CDR2 SVGIG (reference sequence). This CDR3 comprises 13 residues. The chain's CDR3 is CAWSTGGGYGYTF. CDR3 DNA sequence: TGTGCCTGGAGCACAGGGGGCGGCTATGGCTACACCTTC.